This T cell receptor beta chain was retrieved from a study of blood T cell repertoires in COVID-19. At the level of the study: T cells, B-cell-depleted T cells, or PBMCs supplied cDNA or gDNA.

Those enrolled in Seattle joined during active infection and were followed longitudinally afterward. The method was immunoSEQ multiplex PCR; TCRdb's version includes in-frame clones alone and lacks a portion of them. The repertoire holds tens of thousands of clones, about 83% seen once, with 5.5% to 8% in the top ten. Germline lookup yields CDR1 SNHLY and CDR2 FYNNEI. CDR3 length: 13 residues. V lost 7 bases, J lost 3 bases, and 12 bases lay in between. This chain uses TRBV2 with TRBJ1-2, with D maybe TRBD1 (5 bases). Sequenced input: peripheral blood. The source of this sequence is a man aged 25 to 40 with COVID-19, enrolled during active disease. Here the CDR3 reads CASNPGGDYGYTF. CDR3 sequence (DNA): TGTGCCAGCAACCCGGGGGGGGACTATGGCTACACCTTC. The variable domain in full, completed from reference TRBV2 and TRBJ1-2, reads EPEVTQTPSHQVTQMGQEVILRCVPISNHLYFYWYRQILGQKVEFLVSFYNNEISEKSEIFDDQFSVERPDGSNFTLKIRSTKLEDSAMYFCASNPGGDYGYTFGSGTRLTVV.